These T cell receptor beta chains were read from a single sample in a study of technical replicates of blood from a handful of donors. Method: immunoSEQ multiplex PCR; TCRdb's copy keeps in-frame clones and lacks some. The data hold over 55,000 clones, with approximately 96% observed a single time. Sequenced: T cells isolated from PBMCs. These receptors were collected from a human donor in good health. CDR3s leave out the opening cysteine and the closing phenylalanine or tryptophan.

j_gene: TRBJ1-1; v_gene: TRBV4-1; CDR3aa: ASSQPSVDTEAF
j_gene: TRBJ2-7; v_gene: TRBV4-2; CDR3aa: ASSQDGRGEQY
j_gene: TRBJ1-4; v_gene: TRBV2; CDR3aa: ASSVGGSGNEKLF
j_gene: TRBJ2-7; v_gene: TRBV7-2; CDR3aa: ASSPFRGMEQY
j_gene: TRBJ1-1; v_gene: TRBV2; CDR3aa: ASSARVPEAF
j_gene: TRBJ1-1; v_gene: TRBV15; CDR3aa: ATSTDRPRDTEAF
j_gene: TRBJ2-1; v_gene: TRBV5-1; CDR3aa: ASSLAGGRNEQF
j_gene: TRBJ1-2; v_gene: TRBV19; CDR3aa: ASSMIEGQLGYGYT
j_gene: TRBJ1-5; v_gene: TRBV2; CDR3aa: ASSELNRGSQPQH
j_gene: TRBJ2-7; v_gene: TRBV5-8; CDR3aa: ASSVRQGAYEQY
j_gene: TRBJ2-7; v_gene: TRBV7-9; CDR3aa: ASGTGVTYEQY
j_gene: TRBJ2-7; v_gene: TRBV6-1; CDR3aa: ASSEAATEIYEQY
j_gene: TRBJ2-3; v_gene: TRBV27; CDR3aa: ASSLGGSTDTQY
j_gene: TRBJ2-7; v_gene: TRBV13; CDR3aa: ASSLGRWLAGGPRQY
j_gene: TRBJ1-1; v_gene: TRBV4-1; CDR3aa: ASSQGQGETTEAF
j_gene: TRBJ1-1; v_gene: TRBV4-1; CDR3aa: ASSQDYRGFGAF
j_gene: TRBJ2-4; v_gene: TRBV6-5; CDR3aa: ASSRHVLAKNIQY
j_gene: TRBJ2-2; v_gene: TRBV5-1; CDR3aa: ASSFLAENTGELF
j_gene: TRBJ1-1; v_gene: TRBV7-2; CDR3aa: ASTRDRGNTEAF
j_gene: TRBJ2-5; v_gene: TRBV6-1; CDR3aa: ASSGTQGKQETQY
j_gene: TRBJ1-5; v_gene: TRBV18; CDR3aa: ASSPWDREINQPQH
j_gene: TRBJ2-1; v_gene: TRBV30; CDR3aa: AWETGASRDNEQF
j_gene: TRBJ2-3; v_gene: TRBV11-3; CDR3aa: ANGPGQHTDTQY
j_gene: TRBJ2-7; v_gene: TRBV11-3; CDR3aa: ASSAPYVGGDEQY
j_gene: TRBJ2-7; v_gene: TRBV10-1; CDR3aa: ASSDKPGLADYEQY
j_gene: TRBJ2-1; v_gene: TRBV30; CDR3aa: AWREGASPYNEQF
j_gene: TRBJ2-7; v_gene: TRBV4-1; CDR3aa: ASSQDLGSEQY
j_gene: TRBJ1-1; v_gene: TRBV7-9; CDR3aa: ASSPSRNRVNTEAF
j_gene: TRBJ2-7; v_gene: TRBV28; CDR3aa: ASRRVAEPLEQY
j_gene: TRBJ2-1; v_gene: TRBV7-7; CDR3aa: ASSPGLAGENEQF
j_gene: TRBJ2-7; v_gene: TRBV28; CDR3aa: ASRKYRGQDEQY
j_gene: TRBJ1-4; v_gene: TRBV5-1; CDR3aa: ASSEPGQGAKKLF
j_gene: TRBJ1-3; v_gene: TRBV28; CDR3aa: ASSLSSGNTIY
j_gene: TRBJ2-1; v_gene: TRBV28; CDR3aa: ASSPSGRGYNEQF
j_gene: TRBJ2-3; v_gene: TRBV5-1; CDR3aa: ASSLGSGGAGDTQY
j_gene: TRBJ2-3; v_gene: TRBV10-3; CDR3aa: AIRERETSDTQY
j_gene: TRBJ2-7; v_gene: TRBV5-4; CDR3aa: ASSDSGRAGEQY
j_gene: TRBJ2-3; v_gene: TRBV5-1; CDR3aa: ASRGIASTDTQY